This TCR beta chain was profiled in a study of T-cell memory formation after mild COVID-19. Study context: The two donors had largely donor-specific TCR clusters. Whole-study results and caveats: Whether day 37 second-wave clones are SARS-CoV-2-specific was not confirmed.

There are a few counts of this clonotype. Its target is unknown. This CDR3 contains 15 residues. Germline CDR1 SGHRS, CDR2 YFSETQ. Trimming left V 0 bases short and J 4 bases short, with 13 bases between. cDNA libraries for TCR alpha and TCR beta, carrying sample barcodes and UMIs, came from 5'RACE with constant-segment primers. TCRdb used MiXCR to reprocess the 5' RACE reads, holding one entry per CDR3 protein. The data show approximately 300,000 distinct CDR3 sequences, approximately 15% seen once. The TCR originated in a man aged 18 to 35 who had mild COVID-19 (a few samples of this study predate the infection). Cell type and time point are not known. This chain links TRBV5-1 with TRBJ1-1; no firm D call. Sequenced material: PBMCs or a T cell subset sorted from them (not recorded which). As DNA, the CDR3 is TGCGCCAGCAGCTTGGATCCGGGGTTGAGCACTGAAGCTTTCTTT. Protein sequence: CASSLDPGLSTEAFF.